One T cell receptor (beta chain) is described in this entry. The CDR3 is 13 amino acids. Germline loops: CDR1 MNHEY, CDR2 SVGAGI. With 5 bases clipped from V and 5 bases from J, the junction kept 4 bases outside the gene matches. Libraries were prepared by immunoSEQ multiplex PCR; TCRdb keeps only in-frame clonotypes and omits some of them. The table lists 57,000 or so clones, 91% of them singletons. The sample originates from a study of T cell changes during pregnancy in multiple sclerosis. Here the sequenced sample was peripheral blood, taken after pregnancy. The chain links TRBV6-5 to TRBJ2-7; 9 bases are shared with TRBD1. The clonotype comes from a female donor in good health, enrolled as a control in a pregnancy study. CDR3 sequence: CASSHRGPHEQYF. The DNA of the CDR3 is TGTGCCAGCAGTCACAGGGGGCCCCACGAGCAGTACTTC.